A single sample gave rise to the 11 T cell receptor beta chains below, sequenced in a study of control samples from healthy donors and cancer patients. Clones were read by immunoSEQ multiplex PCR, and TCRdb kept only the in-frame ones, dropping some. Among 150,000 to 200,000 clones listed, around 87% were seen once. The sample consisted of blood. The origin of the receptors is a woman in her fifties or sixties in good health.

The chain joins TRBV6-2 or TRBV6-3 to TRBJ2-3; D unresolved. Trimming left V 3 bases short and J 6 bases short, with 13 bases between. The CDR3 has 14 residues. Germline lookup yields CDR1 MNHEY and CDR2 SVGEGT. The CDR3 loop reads CASSYSPERDTQYF. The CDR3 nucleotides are TGTGCCAGCAGTTATTCTCCCGAACGTGATACGCAGTATTTT.

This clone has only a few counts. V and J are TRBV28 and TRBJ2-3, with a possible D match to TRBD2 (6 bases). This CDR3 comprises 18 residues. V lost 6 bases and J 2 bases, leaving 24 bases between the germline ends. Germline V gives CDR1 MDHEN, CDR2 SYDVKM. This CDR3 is CASSRPTLTAGFTDTQYF. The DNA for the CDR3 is TGTGCCAGCAGCCGACCCACTCTTACTGCGGGGTTCACAGATACGCAGTATTTT.

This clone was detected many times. CDR3 residues: CASRGTSGAGTGELFF. CDR3 nucleotides: TGTGCCAGCAGGGGGACTAGCGGAGCGGGCACCGGGGAGCTGTTTTTT. The gene calls are TRBV5-4 and TRBJ2-2; 11 bases map to TRBD2. J lost 4 bases, V lost 5 bases, and 7 bases had no gene match. Germline V gives CDR1 SGHNT, CDR2 YYREEE (reference sequence). This CDR3 has 16 amino acids.

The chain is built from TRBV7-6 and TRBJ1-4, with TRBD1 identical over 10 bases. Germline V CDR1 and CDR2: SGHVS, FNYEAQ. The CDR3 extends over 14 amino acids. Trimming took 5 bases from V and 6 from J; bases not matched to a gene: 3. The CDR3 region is CASSVGTGDEKLFF. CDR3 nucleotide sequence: TGTGCCAGCAGCGTGGGGACAGGGGATGAAAAACTGTTTTTT.

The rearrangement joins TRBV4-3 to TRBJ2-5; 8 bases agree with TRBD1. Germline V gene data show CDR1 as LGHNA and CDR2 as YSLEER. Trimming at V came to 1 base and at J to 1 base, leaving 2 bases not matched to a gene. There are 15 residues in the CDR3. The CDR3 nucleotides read TGCGCCAGCAGCCAAGCGACAGGGGCCCAAGAGACCCAGTACTTC. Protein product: CASSQATGAQETQYF.

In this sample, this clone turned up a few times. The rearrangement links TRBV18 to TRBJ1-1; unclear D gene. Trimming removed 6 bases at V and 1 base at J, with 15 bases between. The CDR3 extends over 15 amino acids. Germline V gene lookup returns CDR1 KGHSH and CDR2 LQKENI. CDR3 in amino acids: CASSPIGLANTEAFF. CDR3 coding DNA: TGTGCCAGCTCGCCTATTGGACTGGCGAACACTGAAGCTTTCTTT. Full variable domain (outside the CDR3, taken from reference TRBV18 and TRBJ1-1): NAGVMQNPRHLVRRRGQEARLRCSPMKGHSHVYWYRQLPEEGLKFMVYLQKENIIDESGMPKERFSAEFPKEGPSILRIQQVVRGDSAAYFCASSPIGLANTEAFFGQGTRLTVV.

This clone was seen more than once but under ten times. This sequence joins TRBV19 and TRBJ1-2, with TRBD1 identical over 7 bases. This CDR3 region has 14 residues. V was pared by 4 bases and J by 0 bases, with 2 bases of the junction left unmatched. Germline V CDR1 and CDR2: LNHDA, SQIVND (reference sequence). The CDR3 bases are TGTGCCAGTAGTAGAGGGACAGCTAACTATGGCTACACCTTC. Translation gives CASSRGTANYGYTF.

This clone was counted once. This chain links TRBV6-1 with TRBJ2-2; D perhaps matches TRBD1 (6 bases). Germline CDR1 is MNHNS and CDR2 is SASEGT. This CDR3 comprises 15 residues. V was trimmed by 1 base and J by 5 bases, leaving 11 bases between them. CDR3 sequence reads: CASSEVRRGTGELFF. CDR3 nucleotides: TGTGCCAGCAGTGAAGTCCGCAGGGGAACCGGGGAGCTGTTTTTT.

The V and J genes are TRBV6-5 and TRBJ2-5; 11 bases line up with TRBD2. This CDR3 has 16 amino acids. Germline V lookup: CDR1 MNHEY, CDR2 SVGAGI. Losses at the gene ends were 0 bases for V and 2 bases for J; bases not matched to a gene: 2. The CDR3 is CASSYSGTSGQETQYF. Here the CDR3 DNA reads TGTGCCAGCAGTTACTCCGGGACTAGCGGACAAGAGACCCAGTACTTC.

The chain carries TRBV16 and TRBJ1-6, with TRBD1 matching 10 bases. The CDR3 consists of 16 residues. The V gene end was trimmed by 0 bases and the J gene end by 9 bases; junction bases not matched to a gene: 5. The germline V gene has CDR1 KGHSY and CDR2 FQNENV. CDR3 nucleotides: TGTGCCAGCAGCCAATCTGGGACAGGGGTTGGTTCACCCCTCCACTTT. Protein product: CASSQSGTGVGSPLHF.

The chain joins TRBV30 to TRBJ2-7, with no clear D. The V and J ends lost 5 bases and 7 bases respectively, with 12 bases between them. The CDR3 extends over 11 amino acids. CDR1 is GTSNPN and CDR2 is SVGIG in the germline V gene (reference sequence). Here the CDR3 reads CAWGSLGEQYF. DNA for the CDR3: TGTGCCTGGGGTTCGCTTGGGGAGCAGTACTTC.